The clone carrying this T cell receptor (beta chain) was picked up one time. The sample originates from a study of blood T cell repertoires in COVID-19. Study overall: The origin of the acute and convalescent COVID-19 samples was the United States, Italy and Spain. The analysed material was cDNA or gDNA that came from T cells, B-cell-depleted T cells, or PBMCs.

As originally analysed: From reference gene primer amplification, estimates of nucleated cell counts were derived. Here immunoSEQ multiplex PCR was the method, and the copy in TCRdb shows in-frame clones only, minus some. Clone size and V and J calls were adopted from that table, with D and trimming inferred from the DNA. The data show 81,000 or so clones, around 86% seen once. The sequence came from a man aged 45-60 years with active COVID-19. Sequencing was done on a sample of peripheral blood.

CDR3 coding DNA: TGTGCCAGCAGTCGGGAGGTAAACTATGGCTACACCTTC. Protein: CASSREVNYGYTF. The gene calls are TRBV28 and TRBJ1-2; D is unresolved. Between the trimmed V and J ends, which lost 5 bases and 2 bases, there was a span of 9 bases. The CDR3 spans 13 residues. In germline, CDR1 is MDHEN, CDR2 SYDVKM.